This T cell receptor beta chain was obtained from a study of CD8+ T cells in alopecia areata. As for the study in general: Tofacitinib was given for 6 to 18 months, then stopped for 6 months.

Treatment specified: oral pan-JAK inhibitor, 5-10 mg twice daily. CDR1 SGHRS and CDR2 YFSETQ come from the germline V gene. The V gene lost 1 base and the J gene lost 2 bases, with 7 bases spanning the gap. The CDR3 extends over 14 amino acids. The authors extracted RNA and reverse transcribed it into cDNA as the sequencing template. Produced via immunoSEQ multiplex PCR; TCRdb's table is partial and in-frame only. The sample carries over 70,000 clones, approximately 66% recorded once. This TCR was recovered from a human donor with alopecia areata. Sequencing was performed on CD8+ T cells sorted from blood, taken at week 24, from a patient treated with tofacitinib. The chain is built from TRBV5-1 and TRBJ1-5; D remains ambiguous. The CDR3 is CASSLIGGNQPQHF. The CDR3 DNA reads TGCGCCAGCAGCTTGATCGGTGGCAATCAGCCCCAGCATTTT.